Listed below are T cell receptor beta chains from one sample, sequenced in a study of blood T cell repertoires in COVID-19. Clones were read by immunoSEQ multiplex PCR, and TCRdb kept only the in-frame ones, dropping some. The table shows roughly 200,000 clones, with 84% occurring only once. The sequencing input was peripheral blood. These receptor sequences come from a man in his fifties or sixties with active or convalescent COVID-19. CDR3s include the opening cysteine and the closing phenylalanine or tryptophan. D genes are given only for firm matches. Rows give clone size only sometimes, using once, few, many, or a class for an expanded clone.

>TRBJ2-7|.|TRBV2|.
CASSELRAVTYEQYF
TGTGCCAGCAGTGAATTACGAGCGGTTACCTACGAGCAGTACTTC
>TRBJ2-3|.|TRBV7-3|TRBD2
CASSPRGLAGGREDTQYF
TGTGCCAGCAGCCCAAGGGGACTAGCGGGGGGTAGGGAAGATACGCAGTATTTT
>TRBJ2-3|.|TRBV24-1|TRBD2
CATSDTGGHVDTQYF
TGTGCCACCAGTGATACGGGGGGGCATGTAGATACGCAGTATTTT
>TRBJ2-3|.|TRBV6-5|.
CASIPSRGSTDTQYF
TGTGCCAGCATTCCTTCCAGGGGTAGTACAGATACGCAGTATTTT
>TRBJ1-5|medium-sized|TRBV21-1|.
CASSKVGQGDQPQHF
TGTGCCAGCAGCAAAGTTGGGCAGGGGGATCAGCCCCAGCATTTT
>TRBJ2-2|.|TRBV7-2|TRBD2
CASSFWLAGGLGELFF
TGTGCCAGCAGCTTTTGGCTAGCGGGGGGGCTCGGGGAGCTGTTTTTT
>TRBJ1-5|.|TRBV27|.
CASRGLTSSNQPQHF
TGTGCCAGCAGGGGACTGACTTCTAGCAATCAGCCCCAGCATTTT
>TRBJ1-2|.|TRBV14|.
CASSHGRGPLHGYTF
TGTGCCAGCAGCCACGGGCGGGGGCCTCTCCATGGCTACACCTTC
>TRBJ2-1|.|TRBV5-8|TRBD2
CASRSGGNEQFF
TGTGCCAGCAGGAGCGGGGGGAATGAGCAGTTCTTC
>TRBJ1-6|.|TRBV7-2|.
CASSLFGQYNSPLHF
TGTGCCAGCAGCTTATTTGGGCAGTATAATTCACCCCTCCACTTT
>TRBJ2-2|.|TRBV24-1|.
CATGLRTGELFF
TGTGCCACGGGCCTTAGGACCGGGGAGCTGTTTTTT
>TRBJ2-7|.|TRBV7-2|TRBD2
CASSKGTSGGASEQYF
TGTGCCAGCAGCAAGGGGACTAGCGGGGGGGCTTCCGAGCAGTACTTC
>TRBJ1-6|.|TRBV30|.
CAWSPPGDSPLHF
TGTGCCTGGAGTCCACCAGGGGATTCACCCCTCCACTTT
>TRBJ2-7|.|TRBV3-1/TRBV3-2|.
CASSQGDIDYEQYF
TGTGCCAGCAGCCAAGGGGACATCGACTACGAGCAGTACTTC
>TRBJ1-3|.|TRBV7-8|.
CASSLGGRIVSGNTIYF
TGTGCCAGCAGCTTAGGGGGCCGGATTGTCTCTGGAAACACCATATATTTT
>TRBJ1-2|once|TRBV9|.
CASSPSGHYGSGYTF
TGTGCCAGCAGCCCTAGTGGCCATTACGGCTCGGGCTACACCTTC
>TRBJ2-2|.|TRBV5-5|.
CASSLSEAGELFF
TGTGCCAGCAGCTTGAGTGAGGCGGGGGAGCTGTTTTTT
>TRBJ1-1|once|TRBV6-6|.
CASSYSSFQAEAFF
TGTGCCAGCAGTTACTCCTCGTTCCAGGCTGAAGCTTTCTTT
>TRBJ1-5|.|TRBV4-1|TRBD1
CASSQSGQGGYQPQHF
TGCGCCAGCAGCCAAAGTGGACAGGGGGGGTATCAGCCCCAGCATTTT
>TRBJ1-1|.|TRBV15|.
CATSREDSVAFF
TGTGCCACCAGCAGAGAAGACAGTGTGGCTTTCTTT
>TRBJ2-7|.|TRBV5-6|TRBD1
CASSEGQGSYEQYF
TGTGCCAGCAGCGAGGGACAGGGCTCCTACGAGCAGTACTTC
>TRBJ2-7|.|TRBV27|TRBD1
CASSWSDRGNYEQYF
TGTGCCAGCAGTTGGTCGGACAGGGGAAACTACGAGCAGTACTTC
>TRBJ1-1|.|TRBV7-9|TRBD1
CASSFRQGDTEAFF
TGTGCCAGCAGCTTCCGACAGGGGGACACTGAAGCTTTCTTT
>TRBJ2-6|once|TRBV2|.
CASSETWGRRNSGANVLTF
TGTGCCAGCAGTGAAACCTGGGGTCGGAGGAACTCTGGGGCCAACGTCCTGACTTTC
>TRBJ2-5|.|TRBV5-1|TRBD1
CASSLAAGTGHGETQYF
TGCGCCAGCAGCTTGGCTGCGGGGACAGGGCATGGGGAGACCCAGTACTTC
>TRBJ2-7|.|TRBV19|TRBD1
CASSAGLTGDLHEQYF
TGTGCCAGTAGTGCCGGGCTGACAGGGGACCTCCACGAGCAGTACTTC
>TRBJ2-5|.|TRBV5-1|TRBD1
CASSTLQGTAQETQYF
TGCGCCAGCAGCACATTACAGGGGACGGCCCAAGAGACCCAGTACTTC
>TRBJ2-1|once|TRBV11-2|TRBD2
CASSLEALAGNEQFF
TGTGCCAGCAGCTTAGAAGCACTAGCGGGGAATGAGCAGTTCTTC
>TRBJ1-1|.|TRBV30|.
CAWIVGGNTEAFF
TGTGCCTGGATAGTAGGGGGGAACACTGAAGCTTTCTTT
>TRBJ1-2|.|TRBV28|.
CASRGTPTVGYTF
TGTGCCAGCAGGGGGACACCAACCGTTGGCTACACCTTC
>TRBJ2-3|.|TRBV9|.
CASSLRGRVEADTQYF
TGTGCCAGCAGCCTGAGGGGGAGGGTCGAGGCAGATACGCAGTATTTT
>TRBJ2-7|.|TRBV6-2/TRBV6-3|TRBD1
CASSYALPTGGRDEQYF
TGTGCCAGCAGTTACGCACTACCGACAGGGGGAAGGGACGAGCAGTACTTC
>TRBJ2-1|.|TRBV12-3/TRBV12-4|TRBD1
CASSLGQGGIF
TGTGCCAGCAGTTTGGGACAGGGGGGGATCTTC
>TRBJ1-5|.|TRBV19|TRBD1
CASNPGTGGHYSNQPQHF
TGTGCCAGTAACCCCGGGACAGGGGGCCATTATAGCAATCAGCCCCAGCATTTT
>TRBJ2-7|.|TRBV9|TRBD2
CASREKAGTSGVVQYF
TGTGCCAGCAGGGAAAAAGCCGGGACTAGCGGGGTTGTGCAGTACTTC
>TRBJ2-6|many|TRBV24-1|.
CATSDPTGTGANVLTF
TGTGCCACCAGTGACCCTACAGGTACTGGGGCCAACGTCCTGACTTTC
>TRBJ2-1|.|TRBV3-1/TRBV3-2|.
CASSHGRDYNEQFF
TGTGCCAGCAGCCACGGCAGGGACTACAATGAGCAGTTCTTC
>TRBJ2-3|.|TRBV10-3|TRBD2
CAIRGNSGGPTDTQYF
TGTGCCATCAGGGGAAATAGCGGGGGTCCCACAGATACGCAGTATTTT
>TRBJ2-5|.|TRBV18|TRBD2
CASTPLAGGPQETQYF
TGTGCCAGCACCCCATTGGCGGGGGGCCCGCAAGAGACCCAGTACTTC
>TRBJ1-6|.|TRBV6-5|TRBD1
CASSYDGTGFNSPLHF
TGTGCCAGCAGTTACGACGGGACAGGTTTTAATTCACCCCTCCACTTT
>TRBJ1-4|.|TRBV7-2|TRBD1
CASSGPPGTGSNEKLFF
TGTGCCAGCAGCGGGCCCCCCGGGACAGGCAGTAATGAAAAACTGTTTTTT
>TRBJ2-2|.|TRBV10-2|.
CASSAGRSTGELFF
TGCGCCAGCTCCGCAGGTCGATCCACCGGGGAGCTGTTTTTT
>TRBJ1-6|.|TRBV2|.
CASIKQGVSNSPLHF
TGTGCCAGCATTAAACAGGGTGTATCTAATTCACCCCTCCACTTT